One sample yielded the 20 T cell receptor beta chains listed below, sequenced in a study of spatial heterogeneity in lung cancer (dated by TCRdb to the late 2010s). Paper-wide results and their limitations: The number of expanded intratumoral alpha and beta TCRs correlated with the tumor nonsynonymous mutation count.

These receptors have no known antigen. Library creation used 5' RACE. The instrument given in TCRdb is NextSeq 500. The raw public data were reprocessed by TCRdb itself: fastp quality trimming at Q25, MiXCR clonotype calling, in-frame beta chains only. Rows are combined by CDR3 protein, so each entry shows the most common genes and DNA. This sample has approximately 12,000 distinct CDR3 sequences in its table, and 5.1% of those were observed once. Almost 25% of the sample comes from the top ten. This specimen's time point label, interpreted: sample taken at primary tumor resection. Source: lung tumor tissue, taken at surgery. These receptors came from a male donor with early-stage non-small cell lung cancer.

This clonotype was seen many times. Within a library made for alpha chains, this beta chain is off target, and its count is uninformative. The CDR3 bases are TGTGCCAGCAGCTTAAGGAGCGGGGGGGCCAGTACAGATACGCAGTATTTT. Translation: CASSLRSGGASTDTQYF. The chain couples TRBV7-8 to TRBJ2-3; 10 bases are shared with TRBD2. The CDR3 is 17 amino acids. From germline, CDR1 is SGHVS and CDR2 FQNEAQ. J lost 3 bases, V lost 2 bases, and 8 bases had no gene match.

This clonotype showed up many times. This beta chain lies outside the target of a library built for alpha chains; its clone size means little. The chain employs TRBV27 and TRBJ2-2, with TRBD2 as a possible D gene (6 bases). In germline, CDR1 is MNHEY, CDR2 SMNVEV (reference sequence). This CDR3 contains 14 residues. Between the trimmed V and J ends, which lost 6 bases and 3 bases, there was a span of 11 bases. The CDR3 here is CASRRDSDTGELFF. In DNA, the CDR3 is TGTGCCAGCAGGCGGGACTCAGACACCGGGGAGCTGTTTTTT.

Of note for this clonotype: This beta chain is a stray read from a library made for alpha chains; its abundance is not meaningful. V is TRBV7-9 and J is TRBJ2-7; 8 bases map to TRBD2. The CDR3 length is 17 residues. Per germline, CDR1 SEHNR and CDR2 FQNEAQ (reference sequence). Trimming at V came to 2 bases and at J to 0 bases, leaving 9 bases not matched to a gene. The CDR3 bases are TGTGCCAGCAGCTTACCGGGGGGGCCCCCCGGCTCCTACGAGCAGTACTTC. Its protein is CASSLPGGPPGSYEQYF.

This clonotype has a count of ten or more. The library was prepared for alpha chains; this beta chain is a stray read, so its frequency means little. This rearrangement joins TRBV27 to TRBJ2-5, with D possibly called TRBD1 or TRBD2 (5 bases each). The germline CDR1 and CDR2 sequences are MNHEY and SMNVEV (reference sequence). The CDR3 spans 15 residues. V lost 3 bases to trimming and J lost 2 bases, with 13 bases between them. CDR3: CASSLGFGGQETQYF. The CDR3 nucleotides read TGTGCCAGCAGTTTGGGATTTGGGGGACAAGAGACCCAGTACTTC.

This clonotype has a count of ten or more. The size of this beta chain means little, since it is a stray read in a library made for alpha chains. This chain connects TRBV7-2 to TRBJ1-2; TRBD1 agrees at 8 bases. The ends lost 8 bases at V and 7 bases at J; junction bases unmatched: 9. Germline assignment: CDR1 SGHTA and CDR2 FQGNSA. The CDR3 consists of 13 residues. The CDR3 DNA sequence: TGTGCCAGCGTGCAGGGGGCGATAGCTGGCTACACCTTC. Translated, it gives CASVQGAIAGYTF.

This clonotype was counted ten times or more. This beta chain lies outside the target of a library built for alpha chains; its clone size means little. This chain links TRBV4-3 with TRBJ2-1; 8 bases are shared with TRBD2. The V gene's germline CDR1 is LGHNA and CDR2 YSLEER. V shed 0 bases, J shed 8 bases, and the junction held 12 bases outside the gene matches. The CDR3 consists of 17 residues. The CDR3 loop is CASSQDFVGGGQDEQFF. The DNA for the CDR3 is TGCGCCAGCAGCCAAGATTTCGTCGGGGGGGGCCAGGATGAGCAGTTCTTC.

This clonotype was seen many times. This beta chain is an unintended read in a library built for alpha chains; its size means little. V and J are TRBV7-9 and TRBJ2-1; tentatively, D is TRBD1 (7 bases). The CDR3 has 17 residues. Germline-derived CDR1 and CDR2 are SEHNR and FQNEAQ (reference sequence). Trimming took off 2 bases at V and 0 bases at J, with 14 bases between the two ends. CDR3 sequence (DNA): TGTGCCAGCAGCTTACGCCCAGGGGGGATCTCCTACAATGAGCAGTTCTTC. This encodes CASSLRPGGISYNEQFF. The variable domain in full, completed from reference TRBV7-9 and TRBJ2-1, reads DTGVSQNPRHKITKRGQNVTFRCDPISEHNRLYWYRQTLGQGPEFLTYFQNEAQLEKSRLLSDRFSAERPKGSFSTLEIQRTEQGDSAMYLCASSLRPGGISYNEQFFGPGTRLTVL.

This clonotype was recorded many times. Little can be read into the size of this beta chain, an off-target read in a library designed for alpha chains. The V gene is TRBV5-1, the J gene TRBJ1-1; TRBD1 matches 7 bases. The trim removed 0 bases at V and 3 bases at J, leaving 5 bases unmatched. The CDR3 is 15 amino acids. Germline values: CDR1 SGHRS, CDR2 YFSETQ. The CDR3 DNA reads TGCGCCAGCAGCTTGGATCACAGGGGCTACACTGAAGCTTTCTTT. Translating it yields CASSLDHRGYTEAFF.

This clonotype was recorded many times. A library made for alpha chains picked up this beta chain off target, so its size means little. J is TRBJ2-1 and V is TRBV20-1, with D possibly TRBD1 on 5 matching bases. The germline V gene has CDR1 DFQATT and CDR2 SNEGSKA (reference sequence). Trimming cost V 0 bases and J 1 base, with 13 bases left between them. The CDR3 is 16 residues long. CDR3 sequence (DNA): TGCAGTGCTAGAGACCCCAGGGTTGGATCCTACAATGAGCAGTTCTTC. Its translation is CSARDPRVGSYNEQFF.

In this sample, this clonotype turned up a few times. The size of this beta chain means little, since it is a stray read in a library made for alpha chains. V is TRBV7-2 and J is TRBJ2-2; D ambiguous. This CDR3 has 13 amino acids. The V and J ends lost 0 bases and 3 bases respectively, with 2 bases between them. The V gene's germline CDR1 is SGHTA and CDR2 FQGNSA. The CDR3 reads CASSLAHTGELFF. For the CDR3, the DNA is TGTGCCAGCAGCTTAGCGCACACCGGGGAGCTGTTTTTT.

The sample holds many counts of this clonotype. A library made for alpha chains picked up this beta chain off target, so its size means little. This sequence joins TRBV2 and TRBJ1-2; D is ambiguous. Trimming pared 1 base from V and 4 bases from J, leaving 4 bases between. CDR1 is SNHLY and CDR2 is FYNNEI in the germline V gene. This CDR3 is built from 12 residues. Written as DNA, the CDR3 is TGTGCCAGCAGTGAAGACAGCTATGGCTACACCTTC. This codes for CASSEDSYGYTF.

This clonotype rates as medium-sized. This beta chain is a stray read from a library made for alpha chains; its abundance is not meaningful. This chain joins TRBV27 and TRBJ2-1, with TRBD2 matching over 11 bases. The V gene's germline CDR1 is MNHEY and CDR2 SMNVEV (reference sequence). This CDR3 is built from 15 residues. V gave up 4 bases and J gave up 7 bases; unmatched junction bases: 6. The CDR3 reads CASSYLAGGPNEQFF. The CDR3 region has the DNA TGTGCCAGCAGTTACTTAGCGGGGGGGCCGAATGAGCAGTTCTTC.

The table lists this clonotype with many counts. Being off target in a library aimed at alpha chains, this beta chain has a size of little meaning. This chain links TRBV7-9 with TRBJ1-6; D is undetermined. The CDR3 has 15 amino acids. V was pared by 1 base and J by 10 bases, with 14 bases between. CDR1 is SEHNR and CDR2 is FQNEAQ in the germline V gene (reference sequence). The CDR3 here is CASSLEDGLHSPLHF. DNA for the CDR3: TGTGCCAGCAGCTTAGAGGATGGGCTACACTCACCCCTCCACTTT.

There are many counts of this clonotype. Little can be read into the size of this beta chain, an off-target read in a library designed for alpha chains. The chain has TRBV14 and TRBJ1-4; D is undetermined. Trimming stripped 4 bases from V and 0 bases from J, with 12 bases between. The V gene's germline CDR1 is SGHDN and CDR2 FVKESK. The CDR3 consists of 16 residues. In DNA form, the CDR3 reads TGTGCCAGCAGCCGGAGAAGGAGTGCAACTAATGAAAAACTGTTTTTT. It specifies CASSRRRSATNEKLFF.

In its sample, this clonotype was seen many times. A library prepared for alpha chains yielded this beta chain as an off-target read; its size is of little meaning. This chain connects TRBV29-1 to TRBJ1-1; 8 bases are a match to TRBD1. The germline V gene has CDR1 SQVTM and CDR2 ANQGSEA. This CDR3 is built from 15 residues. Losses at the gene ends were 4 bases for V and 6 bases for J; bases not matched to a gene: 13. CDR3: CSVGLRQGFGPEAFF. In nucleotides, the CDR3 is TGCAGCGTTGGGCTCCGACAGGGGTTCGGTCCTGAAGCTTTCTTT. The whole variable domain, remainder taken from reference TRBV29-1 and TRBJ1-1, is SAVISQKPSRDICQRGTSLTIQCQVDSQVTMMFWYRQQPGQSLTLIATANQGSEATYESGFVIDKFPISRPNLTFSTLTVSNMSPEDSSIYLCSVGLRQGFGPEAFFGQGTRLTVV.

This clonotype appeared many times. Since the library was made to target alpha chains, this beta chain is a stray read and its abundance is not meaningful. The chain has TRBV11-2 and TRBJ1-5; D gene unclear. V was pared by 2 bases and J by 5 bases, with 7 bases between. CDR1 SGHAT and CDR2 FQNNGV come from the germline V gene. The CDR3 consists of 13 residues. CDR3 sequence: CASSLSRDQPQHF. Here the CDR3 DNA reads TGTGCCAGCAGCTTAAGCCGAGATCAGCCCCAGCATTTT. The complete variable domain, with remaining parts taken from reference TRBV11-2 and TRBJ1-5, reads EAGVAQSPRYKIIEKRQSVAFWCNPISGHATLYWYQQILGQGPKLLIQFQNNGVVDDSQLPKDRFSAERLKGVDSTLKIQPAKLEDSAVYLCASSLSRDQPQHFGDGTRLSIL.

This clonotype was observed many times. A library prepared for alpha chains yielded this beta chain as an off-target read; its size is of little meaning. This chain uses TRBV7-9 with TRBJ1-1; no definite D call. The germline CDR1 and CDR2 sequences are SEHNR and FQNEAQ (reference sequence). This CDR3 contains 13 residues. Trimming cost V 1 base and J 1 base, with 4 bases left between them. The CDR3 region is CASSLDQNTEAFF. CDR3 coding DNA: TGTGCCAGCAGCTTAGACCAGAACACTGAAGCTTTCTTT. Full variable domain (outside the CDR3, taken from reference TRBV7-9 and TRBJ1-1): DTGVSQNPRHKITKRGQNVTFRCDPISEHNRLYWYRQTLGQGPEFLTYFQNEAQLEKSRLLSDRFSAERPKGSFSTLEIQRTEQGDSAMYLCASSLDQNTEAFFGQGTRLTVV.

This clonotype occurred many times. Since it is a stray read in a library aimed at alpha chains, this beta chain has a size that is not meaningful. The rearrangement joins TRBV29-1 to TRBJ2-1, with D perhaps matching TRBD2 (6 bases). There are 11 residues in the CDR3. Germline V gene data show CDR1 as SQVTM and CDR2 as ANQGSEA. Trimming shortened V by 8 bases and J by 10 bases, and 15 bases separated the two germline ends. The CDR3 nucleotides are TGCAGCATCTCGAGGGCGGGGGAGCAGTTCTTC. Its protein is CSISRAGEQFF.

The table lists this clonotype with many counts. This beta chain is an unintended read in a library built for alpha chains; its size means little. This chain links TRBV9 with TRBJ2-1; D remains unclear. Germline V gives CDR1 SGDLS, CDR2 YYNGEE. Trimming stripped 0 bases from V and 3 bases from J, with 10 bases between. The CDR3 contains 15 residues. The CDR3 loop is CASSVVDWDYNEQFF. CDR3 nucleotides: TGTGCCAGCAGCGTAGTGGATTGGGACTACAATGAGCAGTTCTTC.

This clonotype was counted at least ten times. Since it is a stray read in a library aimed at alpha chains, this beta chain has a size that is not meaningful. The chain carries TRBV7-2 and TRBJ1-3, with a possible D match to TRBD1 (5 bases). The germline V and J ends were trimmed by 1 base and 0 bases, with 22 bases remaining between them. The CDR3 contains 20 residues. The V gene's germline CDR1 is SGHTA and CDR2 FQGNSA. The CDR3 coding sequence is TGTGCCAGCAGCTTAGTCCCCCTGGGGACGGACTTATACTCTGGAAACACCATATATTTT. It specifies CASSLVPLGTDLYSGNTIYF.